These T cell receptor beta chains were read from a single sample in a study of T cell responses to AZD1222 COVID-19 vaccine. Here immunoSEQ multiplex PCR was the method, and the copy in TCRdb shows in-frame clones only, minus some. The sample lists about 160,000 clones, about 89% occurring once. The sequences come from peripheral blood, collected on day 0 of AZD1222 vaccination. These receptors were collected from an adult in good health. Each CDR3 is given with its conserved first and last residue. The D gene is left open where the match is weak. Only some rows state a clone size, as once, few, many or a class for expanded clones.

J,D,V,size,DNA,CDR3
TRBJ2-1,TRBD1,TRBV6-5,NA,TGTGCCATCAGGACAGGGGAATACAATGAGCAGTTCTTC,CAIRTGEYNEQFF
TRBJ1-6,TRBD1,TRBV27,NA,TGTGCCAGCAGTCTGACTGTAGGACAGGGGGCGGATTCACCCCTCCACTTT,CASSLTVGQGADSPLHF
TRBJ1-2,TRBD1,TRBV18,NA,TGTGCCAGCTCACCTAAATCCGGGACAGGGGGCGCCTATGGCTACACCTTC,CASSPKSGTGGAYGYTF
TRBJ2-7,NA,TRBV20-1,NA,TGCAGTGCTAGTACGACAGCACTATACTACGAGCAGTACTTC,CSASTTALYYEQYF
TRBJ1-5,NA,TRBV27,NA,TGTGCCAGCAGGCCCGGCGGTGGCAATCAGCCCCAGCATTTT,CASRPGGGNQPQHF
TRBJ2-7,TRBD1,TRBV5-4,NA,TGTGCCAGCAGCACCCAGACAGGGGGCTTCTCTTACGAGCAGTACTTC,CASSTQTGGFSYEQYF
TRBJ2-3,NA,TRBV7-2,NA,TGTGCCAGCAGCTACGGACCAGGGGGGGGCACAGATACGCAGTATTTT,CASSYGPGGGTDTQYF
TRBJ1-5,NA,TRBV7-6,NA,TGTGCCAGCAGCCCTTGGGGGGACGGTAAATCGGTAGGCAATCAGCCCCAGCATTTT,CASSPWGDGKSVGNQPQHF
TRBJ2-2,NA,TRBV6-5,NA,TGTGCCAGCAGTTACTTCGCCGGGGAGCTGTTTTTT,CASSYFAGELFF
TRBJ1-1,NA,TRBV3-1/TRBV3-2,NA,TGTGCCAGCAAGCAGGGTGTGAACACTGAAGCTTTCTTT,CASKQGVNTEAFF
TRBJ2-4,NA,TRBV9,NA,TGTGCCAGCAGCGCGGCAGACTTTGGGGGGAGTTTAGGGGCCAAAAACATTCAGTACTTC,CASSAADFGGSLGAKNIQYF
TRBJ2-1,NA,TRBV4-3,once,TGCGCCAGCAGCCAAGTTCTCGTGGATGAGCAGTTCTTC,CASSQVLVDEQFF
TRBJ2-7,NA,TRBV4-3,once,TGCGCCAGCAGCCAACACCAGCCCTCCTACGAGCAGTACTTC,CASSQHQPSYEQYF
TRBJ1-1,TRBD1,TRBV6-2/TRBV6-3,NA,TGTGCCAGCAGTTACTCGTGGGGGACAGGGACCCGAAACACTGAAGCTTTCTTT,CASSYSWGTGTRNTEAFF
TRBJ2-1,NA,TRBV6-2/TRBV6-3,NA,TGTGCCAGCAGTTATTCGGGGGCTCTCGTCAATGAGCAGTTCTTC,CASSYSGALVNEQFF
TRBJ1-5,TRBD1,TRBV9,NA,TGTGCCAGCAGCGTAGGAACAGGGGGACATCAGCCCCAGCATTTT,CASSVGTGGHQPQHF
TRBJ2-1,TRBD2,TRBV24-1,NA,TGTGCCACCAGTGATTCTAGTAGCGGGTCTAGTAATGAGCAGTTCTTC,CATSDSSSGSSNEQFF
TRBJ2-2,TRBD1,TRBV4-1,once,TGCGCCAGCAGCCACTTGACAGGGATGACCGGGGAGCTGTTTTTT,CASSHLTGMTGELFF
TRBJ1-5,NA,TRBV12-5,NA,TGTGCTAGTGGTTTGGTACTGAGGAGGCCCCAGCATTTT,CASGLVLRRPQHF
TRBJ1-2,TRBD1,TRBV7-2,NA,TGTGCCAGCAGCCTGAGACAGGGGGCGTCGAACTATGGCTACACCTTC,CASSLRQGASNYGYTF
TRBJ1-4,NA,TRBV2,NA,TGTGCCAGCAGCAGGGACACCGGTAATGAAAAACTGTTTTTT,CASSRDTGNEKLFF
TRBJ2-7,NA,TRBV6-5,NA,TGTGCCAGCAGTTTACGGGGGGCTCATCCCTACGAGCAGTACTTC,CASSLRGAHPYEQYF
TRBJ1-1,NA,TRBV7-6,NA,TGTGCCAGCAGCGCGGGGGGATACACTGAAGCTTTCTTT,CASSAGGYTEAFF
TRBJ1-1,NA,TRBV12-3/TRBV12-4,NA,TGTGCCAGCAGTTTCGGGACGAAGGCTGAAGCTTTCTTT,CASSFGTKAEAFF